The 16 T cell receptor beta chains below come from one sample, sequenced in a study of blood T cell repertoires in COVID-19 (dated by TCRdb to the early 2020s). Libraries were prepared through the immunoSEQ multiplex PCR assay. Imported from immuneACCESS, the table was reduced by TCRdb to in-frame sequences with V and J called. These copies leave out some clones; in studies compared against another copy, an unresolved V gene accounts for under half, and the cause of the remainder is not known. The sample has 150,000 to 180,000 clones on record, 65% to 90% of them singletons. Roughly 12% of the sample is held by the ten biggest clonotypes. The material sequenced was peripheral blood. Receptors originate from a woman aged 55-70 years with COVID-19, enrolled during active disease.

This clone came up once. J is TRBJ1-6 and V is TRBV15, with 9 nucleotides matching TRBD1. V trimming: 0 bases; J trimming: 10 bases; junction bases outside the gene matches: 7. Germline V gene sequence: CDR1 LNHNV, CDR2 YYDKDF (reference sequence). This CDR3 is built from 16 residues. CDR3 DNA sequence: TGTGCCACCAGCAGAGAACAGGGGGCTTCGGGATCACCCCTCCACTTT. Its protein product is CATSREQGASGSPLHF.

This clone was detected a few times. The chain is built from TRBV3-1 (or the pseudogene TRBV3-2) and TRBJ2-1, with D perhaps matching TRBD2 (5 bases). V was shortened by 7 bases and J by 7 bases, with 17 bases between the two germline ends. The CDR3 is 14 residues long. Germline assignment: CDR1 LGHDT and CDR2 YNNKEL (reference sequence). Written as DNA, the CDR3 is TGTGCCAGCACTCTCAGTGGAGGAGGAAATGAGCAGTTCTTC. Protein product: CASTLSGGGNEQFF.

About this clone itself: An end of the junction differs from the germline gene, which may be a read error. The CDR3 here is CARSPGPGGRETQYF. The DNA for the CDR3 is TGCGCCCGCAGCCCGGGACCGGGGGGGCGGGAGACCCAGTACTTC. V is TRBV4-1 and J is TRBJ2-5; 8 positions match TRBD2. This CDR3 comprises 15 residues. CDR1 and CDR2 from the germline V gene are MGHRA and YSYEKL.

The J gene is TRBJ1-1, the V gene TRBV27, with D tentatively TRBD1 (5 bases). The CDR3 sequence is 15 residues long. Germline CDR1 and CDR2: MNHEY and SMNVEV (reference sequence). Trimming stripped 0 bases from V and 5 bases from J, with 13 bases between. CDR3 loop: CASSLSWQGGTEAFF. CDR3 nucleotides: TGTGCCAGCAGTTTATCATGGCAGGGTGGGACTGAAGCTTTCTTT.

This clone was detected a few times. The V gene is TRBV6-5, the J gene TRBJ2-7; maybe TRBD2 (6 bases). Trimming cost V 7 bases and J 6 bases, with 16 bases left between them. The CDR3 sequence is 13 residues long. The germline V gene has CDR1 MNHEY and CDR2 SVGAGI. Here the CDR3 reads CASTQGGGREQYF. The CDR3 region has the DNA TGTGCCAGCACTCAAGGAGGAGGGCGCGAGCAGTACTTC.

V is TRBV5-1 and J is TRBJ2-7; TRBD2 might be the D (6 bases). Looked up from germline, CDR1 is SGHRS and CDR2 is YFSETQ. V lost 4 bases and J 2 bases, leaving 19 bases between the germline ends. The CDR3 is made up of 16 amino acids. The CDR3 protein is CASSPRSSGIPYEQYF. Written as DNA, the CDR3 is TGCGCCAGCAGCCCCCGTAGTAGCGGCATCCCCTACGAGCAGTACTTC.

The chain has TRBV10-1 and TRBJ1-1; TRBD1 aligns across 7 bases. The CDR3 totals 15 residues. Per the germline V gene, CDR1 is WNHNN and CDR2 is SYGVQD (reference sequence). Germline trimming cut 6 bases from V and 4 bases from J; bases unmatched to any gene: 11. The CDR3 protein is CASRESIQGTTEAFF. In nucleotides, the CDR3 is TGCGCCAGCAGGGAAAGTATACAGGGGACCACTGAAGCTTTCTTT.

V is TRBV7-9 and J is TRBJ1-3; the D gene is possibly TRBD1 (5 bases). The CDR3 consists of 18 residues. Deletions cut 2 bases from V and 8 bases from J, with 25 bases between. Germline V gene data show CDR1 as SEHNR and CDR2 as FQNEAQ (reference sequence). CDR3 nucleotides: TGTGCCAGCAGCTTAAGTCGTCCACGGGGGATTGCGGAATACACCATATATTTT. This gives the protein CASSLSRPRGIAEYTIYF.

V gene TRBV7-3 combines with J gene TRBJ2-1; D uncertain. Germline V gene data show CDR1 as SGHTA and CDR2 as FQGTGA. The V and J ends lost 1 base and 9 bases respectively, with 16 bases between them. There are 15 residues in the CDR3. The CDR3 loop is CASSLSRSTLGEQFF. The CDR3 coding sequence is TGTGCCAGCAGCTTAAGTCGGAGCACGCTGGGTGAGCAGTTCTTC.

The genes are TRBV24-1 and TRBJ1-2; TRBD1 might be the D (5 bases). Trimming removed 4 bases from V and 2 bases from J, with 7 bases in between. CDR3 length equals 13 residues. Germline-derived CDR1 and CDR2 are KGHDR and SFDVKD. CDR3 residues: CATSEPGNYGYTF. The CDR3 region has the DNA TGTGCCACCAGTGAGCCAGGGAACTATGGCTACACCTTC.

This chain uses TRBV15 with TRBJ2-5; maybe TRBD2 (6 bases). The CDR3 is 15 amino acids. Germline lookup yields CDR1 LNHNV and CDR2 YYDKDF (reference sequence). Trimming removed 0 bases from V and 1 base from J, with 9 bases in between. CDR3 residues: CATSRDLGGQETQYF. DNA for the CDR3: TGTGCCACCAGCAGAGACCTGGGGGGCCAAGAGACCCAGTACTTC.

This clone was observed a single time. The V call is TRBV7-8, the J call TRBJ2-2, with 8 bases fitting TRBD1. CDR1 and CDR2 (germline): SGHVS, FQNEAQ. V lost 0 bases to trimming and J lost 4 bases; unmatched junction nucleotides: 4. This CDR3 is 16 amino acids long. The CDR3 DNA sequence: TGTGCCAGCAGCTTAGCCCAGACAGGGGTCACCGGGGAGCTGTTTTTT. Amino acids: CASSLAQTGVTGELFF.

On this clone itself: Other DNA sequences in this sample translate to the same CDR3. This chain joins TRBV19 and TRBJ2-2, with TRBD1 matching 10 bases. Unmatched junction bases numbered 1, after V lost 4 bases and J lost 5 bases. The CDR3 consists of 14 residues. CDR1 is LNHDA and CDR2 is SQIVND in the germline V gene (reference sequence). The CDR3 DNA sequence: TGTGCCAGTAGTAGGGACAGGGGAACCGGGGAGCTGTTTTTT. Translated, it gives CASSRDRGTGELFF. The whole variable domain, filled in from reference TRBV19 and TRBJ2-2, reads DGGITQSPKYLFRKEGQNVTLSCEQNLNHDAMYWYRQDPGQGLRLIYYSQIVNDFQKGDIAEGYSVSREKKESFPLTVTSAQKNPTAFYLCASSRDRGTGELFFGEGSRLTVL.

In this sample, this clone turned up once. V and J are TRBV6-2 or TRBV6-3 and TRBJ2-7; TRBD2 matches at 8 bases. CDR1 and CDR2 from the germline V gene are MNHEY and SVGEGT. V was pared by 2 bases and J by 3 bases, with 6 bases of the junction left unmatched. This CDR3 region has 15 residues. The CDR3 reads CASSYDSGSLYEQYF. DNA of the CDR3: TGTGCCAGCAGTTACGACAGCGGGAGTCTCTACGAGCAGTACTTC.

CDR3 sequence reads: CASSDSPAAYNEQFF. CDR3 bases: TGCGCCAGCAGTGACAGCCCCGCGGCCTACAATGAGCAGTTCTTC. V gene TRBV10-1 combines with J gene TRBJ2-1; D unresolved. Germline values: CDR1 WNHNN, CDR2 SYGVQD (reference sequence). The ends were cut back, 3 bases at V and 2 bases at J, with 11 bases in the middle. CDR3 length equals 15 residues.

CDR3: CATTSGRDKQFF. As DNA, the CDR3 is TGTGCCACCACTAGCGGGAGGGACAAGCAGTTCTTC. The chain uses TRBV19 and TRBJ2-1, with 13 nucleotides matching TRBD2. Germline assignment: CDR1 LNHDA and CDR2 SQIVND (reference sequence). Unmatched junction bases numbered 5, after V lost 10 bases and J lost 11 bases. The CDR3 is 12 amino acids.